The following is a TCR beta chain sequence with its context. This entry comes from a study of shared clonotypes between healthy human individuals. The data were produced by immunoSEQ multiplex PCR, yet TCRdb's version contains in-frame clones alone and is incomplete. The sample carries hundreds of thousands of clones, almost 97% recorded once. With 4 bases clipped from V and 4 bases from J, the junction kept 9 bases outside the gene matches. CDR1 and CDR2 (germline): MNHNS, SASEGT. This CDR3 is 16 amino acids long. Specimen: naive CD4+ T cells sorted from blood. This sample's subset: CD45RA+ positively selected. The sequence came from a woman between 25 and 40 years old in good health. The rearrangement joins TRBV6-1 to TRBJ2-2; TRBD1 agrees at 7 bases. CDR3 bases: TGTGCCAGCAGTGCCACAGGGAAGGGGGCCACCGGGGAGCTGTTTTTT. Residues: CASSATGKGATGELFF.